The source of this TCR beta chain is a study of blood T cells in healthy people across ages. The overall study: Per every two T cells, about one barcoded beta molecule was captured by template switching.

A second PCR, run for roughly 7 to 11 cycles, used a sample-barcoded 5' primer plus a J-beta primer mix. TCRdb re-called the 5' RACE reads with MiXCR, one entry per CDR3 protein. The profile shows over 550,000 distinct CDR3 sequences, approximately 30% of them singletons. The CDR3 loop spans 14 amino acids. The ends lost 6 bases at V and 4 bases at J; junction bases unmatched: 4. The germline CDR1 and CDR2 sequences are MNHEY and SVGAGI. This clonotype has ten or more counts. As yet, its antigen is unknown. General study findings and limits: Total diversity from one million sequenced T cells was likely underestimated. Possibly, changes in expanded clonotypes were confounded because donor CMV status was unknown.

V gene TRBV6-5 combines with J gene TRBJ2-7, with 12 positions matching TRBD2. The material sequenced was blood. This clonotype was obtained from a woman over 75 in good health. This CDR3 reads CASSPGTSGYEQYF. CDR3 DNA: TGTGCCAGCAGCCCCGGGACTAGCGGGTACGAGCAGTACTTC.